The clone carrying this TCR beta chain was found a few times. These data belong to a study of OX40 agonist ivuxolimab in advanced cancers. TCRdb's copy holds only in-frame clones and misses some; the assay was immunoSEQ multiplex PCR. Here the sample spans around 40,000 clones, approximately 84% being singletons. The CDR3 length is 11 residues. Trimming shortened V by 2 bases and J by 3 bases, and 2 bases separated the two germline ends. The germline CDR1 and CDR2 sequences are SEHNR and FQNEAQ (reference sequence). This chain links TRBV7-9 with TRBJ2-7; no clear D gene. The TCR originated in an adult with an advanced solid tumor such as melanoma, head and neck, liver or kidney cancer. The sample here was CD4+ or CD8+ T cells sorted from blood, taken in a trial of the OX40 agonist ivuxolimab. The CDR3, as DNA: TGTGCCAGCAGCTTATTCTACGAGCAGTACTTC. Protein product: CASSLFYEQYF.